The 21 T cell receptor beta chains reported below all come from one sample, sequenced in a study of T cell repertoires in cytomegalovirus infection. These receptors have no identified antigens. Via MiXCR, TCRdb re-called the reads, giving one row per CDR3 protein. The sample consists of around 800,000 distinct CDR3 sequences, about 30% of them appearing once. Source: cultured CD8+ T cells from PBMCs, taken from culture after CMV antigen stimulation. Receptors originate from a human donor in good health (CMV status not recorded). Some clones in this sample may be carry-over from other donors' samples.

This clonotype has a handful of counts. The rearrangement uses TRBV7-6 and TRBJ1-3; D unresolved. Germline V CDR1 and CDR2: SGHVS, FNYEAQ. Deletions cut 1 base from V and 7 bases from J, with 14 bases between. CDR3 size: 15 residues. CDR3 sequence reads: CASSLVSEAKNTIYF. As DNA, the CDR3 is TGTGCCAGCAGCTTAGTCTCCGAGGCCAAGAACACCATATATTTT. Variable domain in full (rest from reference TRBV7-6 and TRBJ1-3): GAGVSQSPRYKVTKRGQDVALRCDPISGHVSLYWYRQALGQGPEFLTYFNYEAQQDKSGLPNDRFSAERPEGSISTLTIQRTEQRDSAMYRCASSLVSEAKNTIYFGEGSWLTVV.

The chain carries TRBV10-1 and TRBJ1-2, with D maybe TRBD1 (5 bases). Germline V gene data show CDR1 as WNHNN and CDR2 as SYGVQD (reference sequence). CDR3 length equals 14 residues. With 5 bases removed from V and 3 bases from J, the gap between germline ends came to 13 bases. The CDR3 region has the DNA TGCGCCAGCAGTCCTCAGAGGGACTACTATGGCTACACCTTC. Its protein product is CASSPQRDYYGYTF.

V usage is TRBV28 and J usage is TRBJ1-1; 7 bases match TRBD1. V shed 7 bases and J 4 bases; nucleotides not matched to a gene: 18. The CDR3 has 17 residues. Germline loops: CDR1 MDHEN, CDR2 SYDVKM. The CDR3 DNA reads TGTGCCAGCAACGGGAACAACAGGGGCTCTCAGGGCACTGAAGCTTTCTTT. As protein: CASNGNNRGSQGTEAFF.

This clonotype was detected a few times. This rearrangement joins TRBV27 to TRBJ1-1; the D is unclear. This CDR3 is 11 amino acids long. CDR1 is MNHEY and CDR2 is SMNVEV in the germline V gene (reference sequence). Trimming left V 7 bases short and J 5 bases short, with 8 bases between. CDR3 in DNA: TGTGCCAGCACGGAGGGAACTGAAGCTTTCTTT. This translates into CASTEGTEAFF.

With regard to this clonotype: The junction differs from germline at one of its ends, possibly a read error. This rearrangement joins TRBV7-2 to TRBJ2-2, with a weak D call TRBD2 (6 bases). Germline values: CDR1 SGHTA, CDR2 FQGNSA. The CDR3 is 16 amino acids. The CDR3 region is CASSLEGWLAAGELFF. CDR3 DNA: TGTGCCAGCAGTTTGGAGGGATGGCTCGCAGCCGGTGAGCTGTTTTTT.

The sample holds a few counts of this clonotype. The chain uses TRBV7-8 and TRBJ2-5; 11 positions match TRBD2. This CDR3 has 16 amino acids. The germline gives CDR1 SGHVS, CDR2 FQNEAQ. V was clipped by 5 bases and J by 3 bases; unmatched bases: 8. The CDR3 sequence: CASSLIAGGLKETQYF. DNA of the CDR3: TGTGCCAGCAGCCTAATAGCGGGGGGGCTCAAAGAGACCCAGTACTTC.

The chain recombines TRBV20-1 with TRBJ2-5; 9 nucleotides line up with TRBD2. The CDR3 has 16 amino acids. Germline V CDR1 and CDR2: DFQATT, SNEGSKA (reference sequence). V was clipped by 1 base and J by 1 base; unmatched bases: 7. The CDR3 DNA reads TGCAGTGCTAGAGCCACGCTAGCGGGGAGCCAAGAGACCCAGTACTTC. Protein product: CSARATLAGSQETQYF.

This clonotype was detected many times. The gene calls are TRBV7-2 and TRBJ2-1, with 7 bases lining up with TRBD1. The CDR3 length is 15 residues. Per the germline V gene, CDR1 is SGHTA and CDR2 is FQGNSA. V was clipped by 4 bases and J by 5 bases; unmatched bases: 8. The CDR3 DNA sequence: TGTGCCAGCAGCTCCCCCGGGACAGCCGACAATGAGCAGTTCTTC. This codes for CASSSPGTADNEQFF.

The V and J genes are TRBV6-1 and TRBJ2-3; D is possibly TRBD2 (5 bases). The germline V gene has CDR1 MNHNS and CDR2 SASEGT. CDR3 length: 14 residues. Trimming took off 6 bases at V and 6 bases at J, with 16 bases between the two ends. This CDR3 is CASSLDLNRDTQYF. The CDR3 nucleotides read TGTGCCAGCAGCTTGGACTTGAACCGGGATACGCAGTATTTT.

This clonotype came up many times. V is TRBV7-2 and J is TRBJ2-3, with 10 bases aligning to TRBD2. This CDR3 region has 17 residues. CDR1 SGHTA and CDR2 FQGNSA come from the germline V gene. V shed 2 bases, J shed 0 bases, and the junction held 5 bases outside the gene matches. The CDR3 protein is CASSLPLAGASTDTQYF. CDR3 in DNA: TGTGCCAGCAGCTTACCCCTAGCGGGGGCCAGCACAGATACGCAGTATTTT.

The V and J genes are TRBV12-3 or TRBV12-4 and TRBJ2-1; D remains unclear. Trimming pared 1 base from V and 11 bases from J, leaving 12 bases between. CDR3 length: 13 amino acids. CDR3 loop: CASSLGPPRKQFF. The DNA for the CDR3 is TGTGCCAGCAGTTTAGGCCCCCCAAGGAAGCAGTTCTTC.

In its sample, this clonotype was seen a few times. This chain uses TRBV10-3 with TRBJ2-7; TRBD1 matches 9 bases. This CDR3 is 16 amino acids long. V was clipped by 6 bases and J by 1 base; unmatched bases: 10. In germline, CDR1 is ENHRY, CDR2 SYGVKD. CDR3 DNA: TGTGCCATCAGCGACGGGGGGACAGGGTCATCCTACGAGCAGTACGTC. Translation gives CAISDGGTGSSYEQYV.

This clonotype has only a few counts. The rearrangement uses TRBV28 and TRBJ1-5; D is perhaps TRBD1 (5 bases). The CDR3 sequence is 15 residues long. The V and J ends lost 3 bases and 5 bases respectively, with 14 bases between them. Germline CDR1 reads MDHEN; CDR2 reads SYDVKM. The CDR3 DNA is TGTGCCAGCAGTTTTTATGGGGCGGGTGATCAGCCCCAGCATTTT. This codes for CASSFYGAGDQPQHF.

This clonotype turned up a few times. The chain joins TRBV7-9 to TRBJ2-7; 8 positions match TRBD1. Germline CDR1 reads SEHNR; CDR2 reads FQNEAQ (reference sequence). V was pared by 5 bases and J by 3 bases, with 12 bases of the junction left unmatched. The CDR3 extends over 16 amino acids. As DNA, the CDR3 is TGTGCCAGCAGCCCCTTATCCGGACAGGGTCACTACGAGCAGTACTTC. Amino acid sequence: CASSPLSGQGHYEQYF. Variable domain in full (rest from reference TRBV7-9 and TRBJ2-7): DTGVSQNPRHKITKRGQNVTFRCDPISEHNRLYWYRQTLGQGPEFLTYFQNEAQLEKSRLLSDRFSAERPKGSFSTLEIQRTEQGDSAMYLCASSPLSGQGHYEQYFGPGTRLTVT.

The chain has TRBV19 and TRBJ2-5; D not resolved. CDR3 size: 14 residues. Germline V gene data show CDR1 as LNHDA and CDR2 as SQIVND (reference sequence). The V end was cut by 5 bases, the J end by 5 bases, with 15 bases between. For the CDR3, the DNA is TGTGCCAGTAGTCAAGTCGTATCCCGGGAGACCCAGTACTTC. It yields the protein CASSQVVSRETQYF.

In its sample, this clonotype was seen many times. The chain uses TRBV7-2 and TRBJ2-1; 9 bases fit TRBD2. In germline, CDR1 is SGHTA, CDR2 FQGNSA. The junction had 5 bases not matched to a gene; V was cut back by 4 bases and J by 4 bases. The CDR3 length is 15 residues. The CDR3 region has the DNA TGTGCCAGCAGCTCAGCGGGGGGTTATTACAATGAGCAGTTCTTC. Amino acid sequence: CASSSAGGYYNEQFF.

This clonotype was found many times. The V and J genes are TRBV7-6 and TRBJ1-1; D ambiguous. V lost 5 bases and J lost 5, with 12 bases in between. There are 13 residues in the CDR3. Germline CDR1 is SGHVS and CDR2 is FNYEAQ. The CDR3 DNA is TGTGCCAGCAGCCCAGTCCCGGGGACTGAAGCTTTCTTT. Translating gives CASSPVPGTEAFF.

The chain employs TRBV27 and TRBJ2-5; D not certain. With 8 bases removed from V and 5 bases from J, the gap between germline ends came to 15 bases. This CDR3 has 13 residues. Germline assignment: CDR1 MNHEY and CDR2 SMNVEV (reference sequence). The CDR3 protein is CASRFGYEETQYF. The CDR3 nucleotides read TGTGCCAGCCGGTTCGGGTACGAGGAGACCCAGTACTTC.

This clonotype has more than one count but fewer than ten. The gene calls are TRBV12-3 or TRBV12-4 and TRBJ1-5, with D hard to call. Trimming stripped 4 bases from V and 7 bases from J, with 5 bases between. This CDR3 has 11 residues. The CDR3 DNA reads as TGTGCCAGCAGTTATGGGCAGCCCCAGCATTTT. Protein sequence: CASSYGQPQHF.

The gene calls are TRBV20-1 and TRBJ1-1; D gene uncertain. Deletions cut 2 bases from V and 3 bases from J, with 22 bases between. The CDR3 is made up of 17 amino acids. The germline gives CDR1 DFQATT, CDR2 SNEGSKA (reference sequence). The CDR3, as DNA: TGCAGTGCTAGACGCAGACGGGGTTACGAGTTTTACACTGAAGCTTTCTTT. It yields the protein CSARRRRGYEFYTEAFF.

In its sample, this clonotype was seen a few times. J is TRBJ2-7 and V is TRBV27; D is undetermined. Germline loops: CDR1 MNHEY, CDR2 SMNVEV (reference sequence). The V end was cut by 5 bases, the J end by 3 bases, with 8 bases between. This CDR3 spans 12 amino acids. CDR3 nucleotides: TGTGCCAGCAGTGGGCCCCACTACGAGCAGTACTTC. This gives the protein CASSGPHYEQYF.